The 11 T cell receptor beta chains presented below share a single source sample, sequenced in a study of cytomegalovirus exposure and HLA in healthy donors. PCR was performed using 60 Vbeta and 13 Jbeta primers. The table came from immunoSEQ multiplex PCR; TCRdb's copy has only in-frame clones and leaves some out. The repertoire holds approximately 200,000 clones, with 75% to 85% as singletons. The sequenced sample was PBMCs. These receptor sequences come from a woman aged 50 to 60 in good health and CMV-seropositive.

The CDR3 sequence: CASSFGPAKGNTIYF. CDR3 in DNA: TGTGCCAGCAGTTTTGGGCCCGCCAAAGGAAACACCATATATTTT. The gene calls are TRBV28 and TRBJ1-3; D is ambiguous. V was pared by 3 bases and J by 4 bases, with 13 bases between. This CDR3 is 15 amino acids long. CDR1 is MDHEN and CDR2 is SYDVKM in the germline V gene.

The rearrangement uses TRBV5-1 and TRBJ1-4; D might be TRBD1 (6 bases). The ends were cut back, 4 bases at V and 7 bases at J, with 17 bases in the middle. Germline loops: CDR1 SGHRS, CDR2 YFSETQ. The CDR3 runs to 15 residues. The CDR3 protein is CASSPGQGIGEKLFF. For the CDR3, the DNA is TGCGCCAGCAGCCCCGGTCAGGGGATCGGTGAAAAACTGTTTTTT.

V is TRBV10-2 and J is TRBJ2-1; 9 nucleotides match TRBD2. V shed 6 bases and J 0 bases; nucleotides not matched to a gene: 3. The CDR3 spans 15 residues. Germline CDR1 and CDR2: WSHSY and SAAADI. This CDR3 is CASRRLADSYNEQFF. The CDR3 nucleotides read TGCGCCAGCAGAAGACTAGCGGACTCCTACAATGAGCAGTTCTTC.

This clone was seen once. The chain uses TRBV5-1 and TRBJ2-1; TRBD1 is a possible D gene (5 bases). The CDR3 is 17 residues long. With 0 bases removed from V and 3 bases from J, the gap between germline ends came to 16 bases. Germline V gene data show CDR1 as SGHRS and CDR2 as YFSETQ. In DNA, the CDR3 is TGCGCCAGCAGCTTGGTGGTCGACAGCGCCAACTACAATGAGCAGTTCTTC. Amino acid sequence: CASSLVVDSANYNEQFF.

This chain joins TRBV18 and TRBJ2-1; TRBD1 is a possible D gene (6 bases). Trimming stripped 4 bases from V and 9 bases from J, with 19 bases between. The CDR3 totals 15 residues. The germline CDR1 and CDR2 sequences are KGHSH and LQKENI. The CDR3 here is CASSQRYREFAEQFF. In DNA, the CDR3 is TGTGCCAGCTCACAACGGTACAGGGAGTTTGCTGAGCAGTTCTTC.

The rearrangement joins TRBV13 to TRBJ2-7, with TRBD2 matching 12 bases. The V segment lost 5 bases and the J segment 1 base; nucleotides outside the gene matches: 6. CDR1 PRHDT and CDR2 FYEKMQ come from the germline V gene (reference sequence). This CDR3 spans 16 amino acids. For the CDR3, the DNA is TGTGCCAGCAGCCTACGGACTAGCGGGGTGTCCTACGAGCAGTACTTC. Protein sequence: CASSLRTSGVSYEQYF. Looking up the rest from reference TRBV13 and TRBJ2-7 gives the full variable domain: AAGVIQSPRHLIKEKRETATLKCYPIPRHDTVYWYQQGPGQDPQFLISFYEKMQSDKGSIPDRFSAQQFSDYHSELNMSSLELGDSALYFCASSLRTSGVSYEQYFGPGTRLTVT.

V and J are TRBV28 and TRBJ2-5, with TRBD1 as a possible D gene (5 bases). The J call may be incorrect, as the DNA end agrees better with TRBJ2-7. This CDR3 is 18 amino acids long. Germline V gene lookup returns CDR1 MDHEN and CDR2 SYDVKM. The CDR3 nucleotides are TGTGCCAGCAGTTTCGGAAGGCAATTAGGTCGCAGGGATGGCGAGCAGTACTTC. Amino acids: CASSFGRQLGRRDGEQYF.

The chain joins TRBV28 to TRBJ1-2; possible D gene TRBD1, 5 bases. Deletions cut 3 bases from V and 0 bases from J, with 5 bases between. This CDR3 spans 13 amino acids. Germline CDR1 MDHEN, CDR2 SYDVKM. The CDR3 DNA reads as TGTGCCAGCAGTTTGACAGCTAACTATGGCTACACCTTC. Encoded protein: CASSLTANYGYTF.

The chain carries TRBV19 and TRBJ1-1; 8 bases are shared with TRBD1. Germline V gene sequence: CDR1 LNHDA, CDR2 SQIVND (reference sequence). J gave up 4 bases and V 5 bases, and 6 bases lay outside the gene matches. There are 14 residues in the CDR3. The CDR3 coding sequence is TGTGCCAGTAGTCCGCAGGGGGCGGCCACTGAAGCTTTCTTT. This encodes CASSPQGAATEAFF.

The V and J genes are TRBV6-5 and TRBJ2-6, with D maybe TRBD1 (5 bases). CDR3 length equals 15 residues. The ends were cut back, 5 bases at V and 4 bases at J, with 12 bases in the middle. Germline-derived CDR1 and CDR2 are MNHEY and SVGAGI. Here the CDR3 reads CASSPAGSGANVLTF. The CDR3 DNA follows: TGTGCCAGCAGTCCCGCAGGGTCCGGGGCCAACGTCCTGACTTTC.

This clone was picked up one time. CDR3 nucleotide sequence: TGTGCCAGCGCGGGACAGGGTAGCTACGAGCAGTACTTC. Protein: CASAGQGSYEQYF. V usage is TRBV2 and J usage is TRBJ2-7; 9 nucleotides agree with TRBD1. The germline CDR1 and CDR2 sequences are SNHLY and FYNNEI. V lost 8 bases and J lost 3; bases outside the gene matches: 5. This CDR3 has 13 residues.